Below, 29 T cell receptor beta chains from the same sample are listed, as sequenced in a study of blood T cell repertoires in COVID-19. Sequencing used immunoSEQ multiplex PCR; TCRdb keeps in-frame clones, though not all of them. The sample shows 65,000 or so clones, 90% of them seen only once. Input material: peripheral blood. These receptors were collected from a man aged 55 to 69 with acute or convalescent COVID-19.

The chain uses TRBV28 and TRBJ1-2, with D maybe TRBD1 (5 bases). V lost 10 bases and J lost 0, with 15 bases in between. The germline gives CDR1 MDHEN, CDR2 SYDVKM. This CDR3 is built from 14 residues. CDR3 DNA: TGTGCCATCTCCAACAGGTTTCCTAACTATGGCTACACCTTC. Translation gives CAISNRFPNYGYTF.

The chain couples TRBV19 to TRBJ1-2, with D possibly TRBD1 on 6 matching bases. Germline assignment: CDR1 LNHDA and CDR2 SQIVND (reference sequence). Trimming took 4 bases from V and 2 from J, leaving 11 bases between them. The CDR3 is 14 amino acids. CDR3 region: CASSRGTKNYGYTF. The CDR3 DNA sequence: TGTGCCAGTAGTAGGGGGACAAAAAACTATGGCTACACCTTC.

V gene TRBV3-1 (or the pseudogene TRBV3-2) combines with J gene TRBJ2-5, with TRBD2 as a possible D gene (5 bases). The germline V gene has CDR1 LGHDT and CDR2 YNNKEL (reference sequence). Trimming took 2 bases from V and 4 from J, leaving 14 bases between them. The CDR3 length is 15 residues. The CDR3 reads CASSQRLAERETQYF. In DNA form, the CDR3 reads TGTGCCAGCAGCCAAAGGCTAGCCGAGCGAGAGACCCAGTACTTC.

V gene TRBV15 combines with J gene TRBJ2-1; D is ambiguous. This CDR3 comprises 14 residues. Between the trimmed V and J ends, which lost 0 bases and 5 bases, there was a span of 8 bases. The germline V gene encodes CDR1 LNHNV and CDR2 YYDKDF (reference sequence). This CDR3 is CATSRDNGDNEQFF. CDR3 DNA: TGTGCCACCAGCAGAGACAACGGAGACAATGAGCAGTTCTTC.

The chain couples TRBV24-1 to TRBJ2-3; maybe TRBD1 (6 bases). V lost 8 bases and J lost 10, with 21 bases in between. Germline values: CDR1 KGHDR, CDR2 SFDVKD. The length of the CDR3 is 14 residues. DNA of the CDR3: TGTGCCACCACTTTCGATTTGGACAGCCGGTCGCAGTATTTT. Protein: CATTFDLDSRSQYF.

The chain uses TRBV12-3 or TRBV12-4 and TRBJ1-6, with D unclear. With 4 bases removed from V and 9 bases from J, the gap between germline ends came to 10 bases. The CDR3 runs 13 residues. The CDR3 sequence is CASSSVLGSPLHF. CDR3 nucleotide sequence: TGTGCCAGCAGTTCGGTCCTCGGTTCACCCCTCCACTTT.

The CDR3 coding sequence is TGTGCCAGCAGCGTATCATCCACAGGGGGAACTGAAGCTTTCTTT. This codes for CASSVSSTGGTEAFF. V is TRBV9 and J is TRBJ1-1; TRBD1 matches 8 bases. From germline, CDR1 is SGDLS and CDR2 YYNGEE. CDR3 length: 15 amino acids. V lost 1 base to trimming and J lost 5 bases; unmatched junction nucleotides: 7.

The rearrangement uses TRBV7-3 and TRBJ1-2; no firm D call. V was cut by 3 bases and J by 2 bases, with 7 bases left in between. The CDR3 runs to 13 residues. CDR1 and CDR2 (germline): SGHTA, FQGTGA. The CDR3 DNA reads TGTGCCAGCAGCTTCCCCGGGAACTATGGCTACACCTTC. Translation: CASSFPGNYGYTF.

J is TRBJ2-2 and V is TRBV5-6; 8 bases agree with TRBD2. After removal of 2 bases from V and 4 bases from J, the junction contained 4 bases not matched to a gene. This CDR3 is 15 amino acids long. CDR1 is SGHDT, CDR2 YYEEEE, per germline. DNA for the CDR3: TGTGCCAGCAGCTTAGGTAGCGGGGTCACCGGGGAGCTGTTTTTT. Translating it yields CASSLGSGVTGELFF.

The V and J genes are TRBV18 and TRBJ2-3, with D maybe TRBD1 (8 bases). V was cut by 10 bases and J by 3 bases, with 20 bases left in between. Germline CDR1 KGHSH, CDR2 LQKENI. The CDR3 has 15 amino acids. In DNA, the CDR3 is TGTGCCACCGGCGCGGACAGGGAGGGGACAGATACGCAGTATTTT. Its protein product is CATGADREGTDTQYF.

The chain has TRBV30 and TRBJ2-5; D ambiguous. Deletions cut 4 bases from V and 5 bases from J, with 17 bases between. The CDR3 covers 14 residues. The germline V gene has CDR1 GTSNPN and CDR2 SVGIG (reference sequence). Here the CDR3 reads CAWTSGGSWETQYF. The CDR3 bases are TGTGCCTGGACGTCCGGCGGCTCGTGGGAGACCCAGTACTTC.

The chain joins TRBV5-1 to TRBJ2-1, with 7 positions matching TRBD1. This CDR3 comprises 17 residues. The germline CDR1 and CDR2 sequences are SGHRS and YFSETQ. With V trimmed by 3 bases and J by 0 bases, 9 bases remained unmatched. The CDR3 region has the DNA TGCGCCAGCAGCTCCACGACAGGGATCAGCTCCTACAATGAGCAGTTCTTC. Amino acids: CASSSTTGISSYNEQFF.

The chain uses TRBV19 and TRBJ1-6, with 11 bases matching TRBD1. With 5 bases clipped from V and 6 bases from J, the junction kept 3 bases outside the gene matches. Per the germline V gene, CDR1 is LNHDA and CDR2 is SQIVND (reference sequence). The CDR3 spans 15 residues. CDR3 coding DNA: TGTGCCAGTAGTGAGGGACAGGGGGGTAATTCACCCCTCCACTTT. Protein: CASSEGQGGNSPLHF.

This rearrangement joins TRBV27 to TRBJ2-2, with D tentatively TRBD1 (5 bases). The CDR3 covers 14 residues. Trimming left V 7 bases short and J 2 bases short, with 11 bases between. Germline values: CDR1 MNHEY, CDR2 SMNVEV (reference sequence). This chain's CDR3 is CASKRQINTGELFF. For the CDR3, the DNA is TGTGCCAGCAAAAGACAGATCAACACCGGGGAGCTGTTTTTT.

V and J are TRBV24-1 and TRBJ2-3; 7 nucleotides match TRBD1. The CDR3 sequence is 15 residues long. Per germline, CDR1 KGHDR and CDR2 SFDVKD. V was clipped by 4 bases and J by 4 bases; unmatched bases: 7. DNA of the CDR3: TGTGCCACCAGTGACCCCGACAGGGATGCAGATACGCAGTATTTT. As protein: CATSDPDRDADTQYF.

A few counts support this clone. V is TRBV9 and J is TRBJ2-2; D possibly corresponds to TRBD1 (6 bases). The CDR3 loop spans 14 amino acids. The V and J ends lost 0 bases and 7 bases respectively, with 10 bases between them. CDR1 SGDLS and CDR2 YYNGEE come from the germline V gene. CDR3 protein: CASSVGGRVGELFF. In nucleotides, the CDR3 is TGTGCCAGCAGCGTAGGGGGGCGGGTCGGGGAGCTGTTTTTT.

The table lists this clone with a count of one. The chain carries TRBV6-5 and TRBJ1-6; a possible D gene is TRBD1 (6 bases). CDR1 is MNHEY, CDR2 SVGAGI, per germline. The CDR3 contains 13 residues. The V end was cut by 9 bases, the J end by 7 bases, with 13 bases between. The CDR3 DNA reads TGTGCCAGTGCCGGGACAACGAATTCACCCCTCCACTTT. It codes for CASAGTTNSPLHF.

The chain recombines TRBV10-1 with TRBJ2-1; tentative D call: TRBD2 (6 bases). From germline, CDR1 is WNHNN and CDR2 SYGVQD (reference sequence). Trimming removed 4 bases from V and 8 bases from J, with 15 bases in between. The CDR3 is 14 amino acids. In DNA, the CDR3 is TGCGCCAGCAGTGGGCTAGCGAGGTTCGATGAGCAGTTCTTC. Encoded protein: CASSGLARFDEQFF.

This clone was picked up one time. The J gene is TRBJ1-4, the V gene TRBV7-8, with D perhaps TRBD1 (6 bases). The germline V and J ends were trimmed by 5 bases and 8 bases, with 18 bases remaining between them. The CDR3 is made up of 15 amino acids. Germline V gene sequence: CDR1 SGHVS, CDR2 FQNEAQ. The DNA of the CDR3 is TGTGCCAGCAGCCTCACAGGGCGGGTCGGAGAAAAACTGTTTTTT. Translating it yields CASSLTGRVGEKLFF.

This chain links TRBV6-5 with TRBJ2-1; D is possibly TRBD1 (6 bases). This CDR3 is built from 16 residues. CDR1 is MNHEY, CDR2 SVGAGI, per germline. The V gene lost 4 bases and the J gene lost 8 bases, with 21 bases spanning the gap. This CDR3 reads CASSWRRTESADEQFF. CDR3 bases: TGTGCCAGCAGTTGGAGACGGACAGAATCCGCGGATGAGCAGTTCTTC.

The chain combines TRBV3-1 (or the pseudogene TRBV3-2) with TRBJ1-5, with D possibly matching TRBD1 (6 bases). The CDR3 contains 15 residues. CDR1 and CDR2 (germline): LGHDT, YNNKEL (reference sequence). V was trimmed by 0 bases and J by 7 bases, leaving 13 bases between them. This chain's CDR3 is CASSQEQGTGQPQHF. For the CDR3, the DNA is TGTGCCAGCAGCCAAGAACAGGGTACTGGACAGCCCCAGCATTTT.

Turning to this clone: Within the sample, other DNA sequences also encode this same CDR3. J is TRBJ2-1 and V is TRBV27, with D hard to call. CDR3 length equals 13 residues. Trimming removed 3 bases from V and 4 bases from J, with 7 bases in between. CDR1 is MNHEY and CDR2 is SMNVEV in the germline V gene (reference sequence). CDR3 loop: CASSFRSYNEQFF. CDR3 nucleotide sequence: TGTGCCAGCAGTTTTCGGTCATACAATGAGCAGTTCTTC.

In its sample, this clone was seen once. The J gene is TRBJ2-1, the V gene TRBV7-6, with D tentatively TRBD2 (6 bases). V gave up 2 bases and J gave up 2 bases, with 10 bases separating them. The CDR3 extends over 15 amino acids. CDR1 and CDR2 (germline): SGHVS, FNYEAQ. Written as DNA, the CDR3 is TGTGCCAGCAGCTTAATAGCGGAGGCCTACAATGAGCAGTTCTTC. Amino acids: CASSLIAEAYNEQFF.

This clone appeared a single time. This sequence joins TRBV5-4 and TRBJ2-5, with 10 bases aligning to TRBD2. The V segment lost 1 base and the J segment 7 bases; nucleotides outside the gene matches: 7. Germline CDR1 reads SGHNT; CDR2 reads YYREEE (reference sequence). CDR3 size: 15 residues. CDR3 residues: CASSLPAGGPGTQYF. CDR3 nucleotides: TGTGCCAGCAGCTTGCCAGCGGGGGGGCCTGGGACCCAGTACTTC.

Written as DNA, the CDR3 is TGTGCCAGCAGAACAGGACAGGGCCGTCTCTATAGCAATCAGCCCCAGCATTTT. The encoded protein is CASRTGQGRLYSNQPQHF. The V call is TRBV2, the J call TRBJ1-5, with 8 bases that match TRBD1. The germline V gene has CDR1 SNHLY and CDR2 FYNNEI. This CDR3 has 18 amino acids. Trimming at V came to 6 bases and at J to 0 bases, leaving 13 bases not matched to a gene.

This clone has more than one count but fewer than ten. The chain links TRBV6-1 to TRBJ2-3; 10 nucleotides line up with TRBD2. Germline-derived CDR1 and CDR2 are MNHNS and SASEGT. This CDR3 is 16 amino acids long. Trimming cost V 1 base and J 10 bases; bases outside gene matches: 11. For the CDR3, the DNA is TGTGCCAGCAGTGAAGGACCAGCGGGGGGGTTTTTAGCGCAGTATTTT. This encodes CASSEGPAGGFLAQYF.

This chain connects TRBV7-2 to TRBJ1-3, with a tentative D call TRBD1 (5 bases). This CDR3 region has 13 residues. The germline gives CDR1 SGHTA, CDR2 FQGNSA. Trimming shortened V by 3 bases and J by 7 bases, and 10 bases separated the two germline ends. The CDR3 DNA sequence: TGTGCCAGCAGCTTGGACATCTGGAACACCATATATTTT. It encodes CASSLDIWNTIYF.

This chain connects TRBV11-2 to TRBJ1-6; D is ambiguous. There are 15 residues in the CDR3. V lost 1 base and J 8 bases, leaving 12 bases between the germline ends. Per the germline V gene, CDR1 is SGHAT and CDR2 is FQNNGV. CDR3 DNA sequence: TGTGCCAGCAGCTTAGGGCCGATCGGGGATTCACCCCTCCACTTT. This gives the protein CASSLGPIGDSPLHF. The full variable domain, in which reference TRBV11-2 and TRBJ1-6 provide the parts outside the CDR3, is EAGVAQSPRYKIIEKRQSVAFWCNPISGHATLYWYQQILGQGPKLLIQFQNNGVVDDSQLPKDRFSAERLKGVDSTLKIQPAKLEDSAVYLCASSLGPIGDSPLHFGNGTRLTVT.

V gene TRBV5-6 combines with J gene TRBJ1-2, with D unclear. V was clipped by 6 bases and J by 8 bases, with 20 bases between them. The germline V gene has CDR1 SGHDT and CDR2 YYEEEE. The CDR3 is made up of 14 amino acids. In DNA form, the CDR3 reads TGTGCCAGCACCCCGAAGACTATCACGCCAGGCTACACCTTC. Its translation is CASTPKTITPGYTF.